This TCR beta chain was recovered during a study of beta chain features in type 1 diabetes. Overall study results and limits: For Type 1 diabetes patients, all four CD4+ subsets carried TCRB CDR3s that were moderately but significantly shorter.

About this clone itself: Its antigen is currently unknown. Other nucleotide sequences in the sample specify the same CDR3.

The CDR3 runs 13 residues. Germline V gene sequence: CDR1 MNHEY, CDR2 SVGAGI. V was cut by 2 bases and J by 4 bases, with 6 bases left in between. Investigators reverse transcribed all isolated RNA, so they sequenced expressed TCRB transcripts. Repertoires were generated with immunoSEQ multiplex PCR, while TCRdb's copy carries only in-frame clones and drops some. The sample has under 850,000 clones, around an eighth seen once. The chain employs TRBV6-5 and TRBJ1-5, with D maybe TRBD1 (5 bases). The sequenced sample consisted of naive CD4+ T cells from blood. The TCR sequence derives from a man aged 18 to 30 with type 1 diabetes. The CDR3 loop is CASSYNRNQPQHF. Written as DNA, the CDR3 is TGTGCCAGCAGTTACAACAGGAATCAGCCCCAGCATTTT.